What follows describes a single T cell receptor beta chain. The CDR3 is 12 amino acids. With 0 bases removed from V and 9 bases from J, the gap between germline ends came to 9 bases. Germline CDR1 SGHDT, CDR2 YYEEEE. This sample is part of a study of cytomegalovirus exposure and HLA in healthy donors. PCR primers comprised 60 Vbeta and 13 Jbeta primers. Generated by immunoSEQ multiplex PCR, the TCRdb table keeps only in-frame clones and is missing some. The profile shows about 59,000 clones, 70% to 75% of them singletons. The rearrangement joins TRBV5-6 to TRBJ1-1, with D possibly TRBD1 on 5 matching bases. This TCR was sampled from a man younger than 40 in good health and CMV-seropositive. Sequencing input: PBMCs. This CDR3 reads CASSLGGRKAFF. In DNA, the CDR3 is TGTGCCAGCAGCTTGGGGGGGAGGAAAGCTTTCTTT.